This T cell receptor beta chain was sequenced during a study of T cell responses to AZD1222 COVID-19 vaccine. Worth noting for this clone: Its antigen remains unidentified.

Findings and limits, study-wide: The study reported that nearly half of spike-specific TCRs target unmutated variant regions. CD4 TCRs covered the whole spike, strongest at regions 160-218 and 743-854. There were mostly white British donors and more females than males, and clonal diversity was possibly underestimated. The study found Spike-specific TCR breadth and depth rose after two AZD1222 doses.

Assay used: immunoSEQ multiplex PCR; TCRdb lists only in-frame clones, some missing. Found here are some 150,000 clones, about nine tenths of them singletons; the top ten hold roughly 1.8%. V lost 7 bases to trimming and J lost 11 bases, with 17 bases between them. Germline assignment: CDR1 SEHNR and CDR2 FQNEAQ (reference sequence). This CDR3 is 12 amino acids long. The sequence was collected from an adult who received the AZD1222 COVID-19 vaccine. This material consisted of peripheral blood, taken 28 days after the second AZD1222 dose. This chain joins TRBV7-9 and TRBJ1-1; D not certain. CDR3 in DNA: TGTGCCAGCACCCCAACGGGAATCTTGGCTTTCTTT. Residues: CASTPTGILAFF.